This T cell receptor beta chain came from a study of blood T cell repertoires in COVID-19. Authors' methods: Scientists estimated how many nucleated cells there were by amplifying reference gene primers. The method was immunoSEQ multiplex PCR; TCRdb's version includes in-frame clones alone and lacks a portion of them. The V and J calls and clone size come from that table; D and trimming were worked out from the DNA. There are some 250,000 clones in the sample; roughly 83% occur only once, and over 9% lies in the top ten. With 1 base removed from V and 5 bases from J, the gap between germline ends came to 17 bases. CDR1 is LNHNV and CDR2 is YYDKDF in the germline V gene (reference sequence). This CDR3 has 16 residues.

Sequencing was done on a sample of peripheral blood. This chain joins TRBV15 and TRBJ1-2; D remains ambiguous. This clonotype was sampled from an older man with acute or convalescent COVID-19. The CDR3 coding sequence is TGTGCCACCAGCAGAGGTGGGAGGGAAGTAGGGTATGGCTACACCTTC. Encoded protein: CATSRGGREVGYGYTF.